The 12 T cell receptor beta chains given below trace back to one sample, sequenced in a study of T cells in Graves' hyperthyroidism and ophthalmopathy. TCR beta CDR3 regions were amplified from RNA. HTBI primers were employed in a first-round RT-PCR of the TCR CDR3. One entry per CDR3 protein, called by TCRdb with MiXCR from the multiplex PCR reads. The table records around 350,000 distinct CDR3 sequences, roughly 19% of them present only once. Sequenced: blood. The receptors come from a woman under 30 with Graves' hyperthyroidism.

This clonotype has ten or more counts. V gene TRBV24-1 combines with J gene TRBJ2-7; D is undetermined. Germline V gene lookup returns CDR1 KGHDR and CDR2 SFDVKD. V lost 0 bases and J 4 bases, leaving 9 bases between the germline ends. CDR3 length: 14 residues. CDR3 sequence (DNA): TGTGCCACCAGTGATTTGAGTCGGCCGTACGAGCAGTACTTC. It yields the protein CATSDLSRPYEQYF.

This clonotype was counted ten times or more. The chain links TRBV30 to TRBJ1-2; D uncertain. This CDR3 has 14 residues. The germline V and J ends were trimmed by 1 base and 7 bases, with 16 bases remaining between them. Germline V gene lookup returns CDR1 GTSNPN and CDR2 SVGIG (reference sequence). CDR3 nucleotide sequence: TGTGCCTGGAGTGGATTCGCGGAAGTCCTTGGCTACACCTTC. This codes for CAWSGFAEVLGYTF.

This clonotype was detected many times. V and J are TRBV24-1 and TRBJ1-5, with D unresolved. The CDR3 runs 13 residues. Germline V gene data show CDR1 as KGHDR and CDR2 as SFDVKD. V lost 1 base and J 5 bases, leaving 5 bases between the germline ends. The CDR3 sequence: CATSDFGDQPQHF. CDR3 DNA: TGTGCCACCAGTGATTTCGGAGATCAGCCCCAGCATTTT.

This chain connects TRBV5-6 to TRBJ1-3; D may be TRBD1 (6 bases). V lost 4 bases to trimming and J lost 6 bases, with 11 bases between them. Germline loops: CDR1 SGHDT, CDR2 YYEEEE. This CDR3 is built from 13 residues. This chain's CDR3 is CASSRDIENTIYF. The CDR3, as DNA: TGTGCCAGCAGCCGGGACATAGAAAACACCATATATTTT.

This clonotype was detected ten times or more. This chain connects TRBV6-5 to TRBJ1-2; D uncertain. This CDR3 is built from 12 residues. CDR1 and CDR2 (germline): MNHEY, SVGAGI. V shed 4 bases and J shed 8 bases, with 11 bases lying between them. The CDR3 loop is CASSWGGQGYTF. The CDR3 DNA reads TGTGCCAGCAGTTGGGGAGGGCAAGGCTACACCTTC.

This clonotype was seen repeatedly, ten times or more. This chain joins TRBV7-9 and TRBJ2-5; D is tentatively TRBD1 or TRBD2 (6 bases each). Germline V gives CDR1 SEHNR, CDR2 FQNEAQ (reference sequence). CDR3 length equals 15 residues. Trimming cost V 4 bases and J 4 bases, with 16 bases left between them. The CDR3 loop reads CASSSPSGGTETQYF. CDR3 bases: TGTGCCAGCAGCTCCCCGTCCGGGGGCACAGAGACCCAGTACTTC.

In its sample, this clonotype was seen many times. J is TRBJ2-5 and V is TRBV5-1; TRBD2 aligns across 13 bases. Germline CDR1 SGHRS, CDR2 YFSETQ. This CDR3 has 15 residues. The J segment lost 5 bases and the V segment lost 3 bases, leaving 4 bases of the junction unmatched. The CDR3 DNA is TGCGCCAGCAGCTGGGGACTAGCGGGAAGGGAGACCCAGTACTTC. It yields the protein CASSWGLAGRETQYF.

This clonotype was detected ten times or more. The rearrangement joins TRBV11-2 to TRBJ2-7, with TRBD2 as a possible D gene (6 bases). This CDR3 region has 15 residues. V was trimmed by 0 bases and J by 1 base, leaving 10 bases between them. Germline lookup yields CDR1 SGHAT and CDR2 FQNNGV. DNA for the CDR3: TGTGCCAGCAGCTTAGAAGCGGGCGGTTCCTACGAGCAGTACTTC. Residues: CASSLEAGGSYEQYF.

This chain uses TRBV20-1 with TRBJ2-4; D remains unclear. Trimming removed 0 bases from V and 1 base from J, with 25 bases in between. This CDR3 comprises 20 residues. Per the germline V gene, CDR1 is DFQATT and CDR2 is SNEGSKA (reference sequence). The CDR3 DNA follows: TGCAGTGCTAGAGATCTAGATTTAGGGCAGCCCCCGATGGCCAAAAACATTCAGTACTTC. It codes for CSARDLDLGQPPMAKNIQYF.

This clonotype showed up many times. This chain connects TRBV28 to TRBJ1-2; TRBD1 agrees at 9 bases. V trimming: 5 bases; J trimming: 2 bases; junction bases outside the gene matches: 6. The CDR3 loop spans 15 amino acids. Germline V gene data show CDR1 as MDHEN and CDR2 as SYDVKM. In DNA, the CDR3 is TGTGCCAGCAGTGCTACAGGGGGCTACAACTATGGCTACACCTTC. Its protein is CASSATGGYNYGYTF.

This clonotype was seen many times. The chain links TRBV20-1 to TRBJ2-5; D call uncertain. In germline, CDR1 is DFQATT, CDR2 SNEGSKA (reference sequence). The V end lost 1 base, the J end lost 2 bases, and 14 bases lay between the germline ends. CDR3 length equals 15 residues. CDR3 nucleotides: TGCAGTGCTAGAGTCCCTTACTTAGCTCAAGAGACCCAGTACTTC. This gives the protein CSARVPYLAQETQYF.

The rearrangement joins TRBV12-3 or TRBV12-4 to TRBJ1-5; a weak D match, TRBD1 (5 bases). Trimming cost V 5 bases and J 0 bases, with 14 bases left between them. There are 16 residues in the CDR3. In DNA form, the CDR3 reads TGTGCCAGCAGTCCAGCGCACAGGCTTAGCAATCAGCCCCAGCATTTT. Residues: CASSPAHRLSNQPQHF.